The next 7 T cell receptor beta chains were all read from a single sample in a study of blood T cell repertoires in COVID-19. The data were produced by immunoSEQ multiplex PCR, yet TCRdb's version contains in-frame clones alone and is incomplete. Of tens of thousands of clones listed, around 87% are singletons. Sequencing was carried out using peripheral blood. Every receptor here comes from a human donor in a cohort sampled during active COVID-19.

V usage is TRBV4-2 and J usage is TRBJ2-7, with 8 bases that match TRBD1. J was trimmed by 4 bases and V by 0 bases; bases with no gene match: 5. The CDR3 runs to 15 residues. Germline CDR1 LGHNA, CDR2 YNFKEQ. Here the CDR3 reads CASSQEPGQVYEQYF. The DNA for the CDR3 is TGTGCCAGCAGCCAAGAGCCGGGACAGGTGTACGAGCAGTACTTC.

This clone appeared a single time. This chain links TRBV19 with TRBJ1-1; 7 bases are a match to TRBD1. The CDR3 is made up of 14 amino acids. V gave up 10 bases and J gave up 1 base; unmatched junction bases: 9. CDR1 and CDR2 (germline): LNHDA, SQIVND (reference sequence). CDR3 protein: CATSRGTANTEAFF. CDR3 sequence (DNA): TGTGCCACATCCCGCGGGACAGCGAACACTGAAGCTTTCTTT.

This chain uses TRBV7-6 with TRBJ2-3, with 8 bases lining up with TRBD1. CDR1 is SGHVS and CDR2 is FNYEAQ in the germline V gene. This CDR3 contains 15 residues. Trimming cost V 5 bases and J 6 bases; bases outside gene matches: 10. Here the CDR3 reads CASSERTGLADTQYF. The CDR3 DNA is TGTGCCAGCAGCGAACGGACAGGGTTGGCGGATACGCAGTATTTT.

V and J are TRBV10-3 and TRBJ2-2; TRBD2 matches at 7 bases. Per germline, CDR1 ENHRY and CDR2 SYGVKD. This CDR3 comprises 15 residues. V shed 10 bases and J 4 bases; nucleotides not matched to a gene: 12. The DNA of the CDR3 is TGTGCCACCCGGGACTATCTCTCGACCACCGGGGAGCTGTTTTTT. Translated, it gives CATRDYLSTTGELFF.

V and J are TRBV5-1 and TRBJ2-7; 10 bases agree with TRBD2. This CDR3 is built from 16 residues. V lost 4 bases to trimming and J lost 0 bases; unmatched junction nucleotides: 7. CDR1 and CDR2 from the germline V gene are SGHRS and YFSETQ. CDR3: CASSPSLAGSSYEQYF. The CDR3 nucleotides read TGCGCCAGCAGCCCCTCACTAGCGGGGAGCTCCTACGAGCAGTACTTC.

The rearrangement links TRBV30 to TRBJ1-6; D possibly corresponds to TRBD1 (5 bases). V was cut by 4 bases and J by 3 bases, with 10 bases left in between. The CDR3 runs to 14 residues. The germline CDR1 and CDR2 sequences are GTSNPN and SVGIG (reference sequence). This CDR3 reads CAWNFQGYNSPLHF. The CDR3 DNA reads TGTGCCTGGAATTTCCAGGGCTATAATTCACCCCTCCACTTT.

The genes are TRBV7-8 and TRBJ2-1; tentative D call: TRBD1 (5 bases). The CDR3 runs to 15 residues. The V end was cut by 2 bases, the J end by 7 bases, with 15 bases between. Germline loops: CDR1 SGHVS, CDR2 FQNEAQ. The CDR3 DNA sequence: TGTGCCAGCAGCTTACATGGTGCAGGGCGTAATGAGCAGTTCTTC. As protein: CASSLHGAGRNEQFF.